Below, 9 T cell receptor beta chains from the same sample are listed, as sequenced in a study of human T cells and chemical hapten exposure. TCRdb ran MiXCR on the 5' RACE reads and lists one entry per CDR3 protein. Here the sample spans 95,000 to 120,000 distinct CDR3 sequences, around 20% being singletons. Extraction of total RNA was performed on unfractionated whole blood. Every receptor here comes from a human donor in good health.

This clonotype was seen a few times. The V and J genes are TRBV19 and TRBJ1-5; TRBD1 matches 12 bases. This CDR3 is 14 amino acids long. The germline V gene has CDR1 LNHDA and CDR2 SQIVND (reference sequence). The V and J ends lost 6 bases and 7 bases, in that order; junction bases with no gene match: 4. The CDR3 DNA sequence: TGTGCCAGTAGAAGGGGACAGGGGGCCCAGCCCCAGCATTTT. Translating it yields CASRRGQGAQPQHF. Full variable domain (rest looked up from reference TRBV19 and TRBJ1-5): DGGITQSPKYLFRKEGQNVTLSCEQNLNHDAMYWYRQDPGQGLRLIYYSQIVNDFQKGDIAEGYSVSREKKESFPLTVTSAQKNPTAFYLCASRRGQGAQPQHFGDGTRLSIL.

This chain links TRBV10-3 with TRBJ2-7; the match to TRBD2 covers 14 bases. Germline values: CDR1 ENHRY, CDR2 SYGVKD. CDR3 length: 19 amino acids. The V segment lost 4 bases and the J segment 7 bases; nucleotides outside the gene matches: 18. The CDR3 sequence is CAISGDRGTSGSESREQYF. CDR3 in DNA: TGTGCCATCAGTGGCGACAGGGGGACTAGCGGGAGCGAGTCGCGGGAGCAGTACTTC.

This clonotype was counted between two and nine times. The J gene is TRBJ2-2, the V gene TRBV4-2, with 15 bases identical to TRBD2. The CDR3 totals 20 residues. The trim removed 2 bases at V and 4 bases at J, leaving 11 bases unmatched. Germline V gene data show CDR1 as LGHNA and CDR2 as YNFKEQ. This CDR3 reads CASSQQPGLAGGAGTGELFF. In DNA, the CDR3 is TGTGCCAGCAGCCAACAACCCGGACTAGCGGGAGGGGCGGGCACCGGGGAGCTGTTTTTT.

The chain employs TRBV10-3 and TRBJ2-1; 9 nucleotides agree with TRBD1. The CDR3 spans 15 residues. The J segment lost 8 bases and the V segment lost 1 base, leaving 6 bases of the junction unmatched. Per the germline V gene, CDR1 is ENHRY and CDR2 is SYGVKD. The CDR3 region is CAISELGQGSHEQFF. As DNA, the CDR3 is TGTGCCATCAGTGAGTTGGGACAGGGTAGTCATGAGCAGTTCTTC.

This clonotype has more than one count but fewer than ten. The V gene is TRBV29-1, the J gene TRBJ2-2; 11 nucleotides agree with TRBD2. Germline values: CDR1 SQVTM, CDR2 ANQGSEA. The ends lost 5 bases at V and 0 bases at J; junction bases unmatched: 5. This CDR3 is 16 amino acids long. The CDR3 nucleotides are TGCAGCGTTAGTCTAGCGGGAGGTTCGAACACCGGGGAGCTGTTTTTT. Protein: CSVSLAGGSNTGELFF.

This clonotype was observed a few times. The chain links TRBV6-2 or TRBV6-3 to TRBJ2-7, with 8 bases aligning to TRBD2. The CDR3 has 14 residues. J lost 5 bases, V lost 4 bases, and 7 bases had no gene match. Germline V gene sequence: CDR1 MNHEY, CDR2 SVGEGT. The CDR3: CASSSLAGPDEQYF. In DNA, the CDR3 is TGTGCCAGCAGTTCGCTAGCGGGCCCGGACGAGCAGTACTTC.

The chain is built from TRBV6-2 or TRBV6-3 and TRBJ2-5; 8 positions match TRBD2. Per germline, CDR1 MNHEY and CDR2 SVGEGT. V trimming: 8 bases; J trimming: 2 bases; junction bases outside the gene matches: 7. The CDR3 contains 14 residues. The CDR3 DNA is TGTGCCAGCCTCAAGGGCGGGAGGCAAGAGACCCAGTACTTC. Translated: CASLKGGRQETQYF.

V gene TRBV27 combines with J gene TRBJ2-7; unclear D gene. Germline CDR1 reads MNHEY; CDR2 reads SMNVEV (reference sequence). This CDR3 region has 12 residues. V lost 3 bases and J 6 bases, leaving 9 bases between the germline ends. The CDR3 loop reads CASSFWGSEQYF. CDR3 DNA sequence: TGTGCCAGCAGTTTTTGGGGTTCCGAGCAGTACTTC.

The chain couples TRBV9 to TRBJ1-6; D possibly corresponds to TRBD1 (5 bases). Looked up from germline, CDR1 is SGDLS and CDR2 is YYNGEE. The V gene lost 0 bases and the J gene lost 11 bases, with 12 bases spanning the gap. The CDR3 extends over 14 amino acids. Here the CDR3 reads CASSVGSRETPLHF. CDR3 coding DNA: TGTGCCAGCAGCGTAGGAAGCAGGGAGACACCCCTCCACTTT.